Below, 30 T cell receptor beta chains from the same sample are listed, as sequenced in a study of cytomegalovirus exposure and HLA in healthy donors. The study ran its PCR with 60 Vbeta and 13 Jbeta primers. The method was immunoSEQ multiplex PCR; TCRdb's version includes in-frame clones alone and lacks a portion of them. The data show about 120,000 clones, with less than 85% seen just once and around 2.5% held by the top ten. The sample was PBMCs. The receptors were sampled from a man aged 25-45 years in good health and CMV-seronegative.

The chain combines TRBV30 with TRBJ1-1, with a possible D match to TRBD1 (5 bases). The CDR3 runs 11 residues. The V gene lost 8 bases and the J gene lost 10 bases, with 17 bases spanning the gap. Germline CDR1 and CDR2: GTSNPN and SVGIG (reference sequence). CDR3 amino acids: CAHGTWRGAFF. Written as DNA, the CDR3 is TGTGCCCACGGGACGTGGAGGGGAGCTTTCTTT.

The chain links TRBV5-1 to TRBJ2-4; TRBD2 agrees at 15 bases. The CDR3 consists of 17 residues. V shed 4 bases, J shed 5 bases, and the junction held 7 bases outside the gene matches. Germline V gene lookup returns CDR1 SGHRS and CDR2 YFSETQ. This chain's CDR3 is CASSTGLAGGPENIQYF. The DNA of the CDR3 is TGCGCCAGCAGCACAGGACTAGCGGGAGGGCCGGAAAACATTCAGTACTTC.

This clone was observed a single time. The chain is built from TRBV6-1 and TRBJ1-2; 7 nucleotides agree with TRBD1. From germline, CDR1 is MNHNS and CDR2 SASEGT. The CDR3 covers 15 residues. The J segment lost 3 bases and the V segment lost 5 bases, leaving 9 bases of the junction unmatched. CDR3 loop: CASSLTTGIDYGYTF. CDR3 sequence (DNA): TGTGCCAGCAGTTTAACGACAGGGATCGACTATGGCTACACCTTC.

The chain has TRBV7-2 and TRBJ2-3; the match to TRBD2 covers 7 bases. The ends lost 3 bases at V and 2 bases at J; junction bases unmatched: 11. This CDR3 is 17 amino acids long. Per the germline V gene, CDR1 is SGHTA and CDR2 is FQGNSA. The CDR3 protein is CASSFQNSGPFTDTQYF. In DNA, the CDR3 is TGTGCCAGCAGCTTTCAAAATAGCGGGCCTTTCACAGATACGCAGTATTTT.

In this sample, this clone turned up a few times. The chain combines TRBV5-4 with TRBJ1-1; no firm D call. This CDR3 has 16 amino acids. The germline gives CDR1 SGHNT, CDR2 YYREEE (reference sequence). Deletions cut 4 bases from V and 1 base from J, with 17 bases between. The DNA of the CDR3 is TGTGCCAGCAGCCCCTCGGGTGTGGCGAGGAACACTGAAGCTTTCTTT. As protein: CASSPSGVARNTEAFF.

This sequence joins TRBV5-4 and TRBJ2-5; 7 positions match TRBD2. The germline V gene has CDR1 SGHNT and CDR2 YYREEE (reference sequence). The CDR3 consists of 15 residues. V dropped 3 bases and J dropped 1; count of bases not matched to a gene: 6. The CDR3 reads CASSSKLAVQETQYF. In DNA, the CDR3 is TGTGCCAGCAGCTCCAAGCTAGCGGTCCAAGAGACCCAGTACTTC. Full variable domain (missing parts from reference TRBV5-4 and TRBJ2-5): ETGVTQSPTHLIKTRGQQVTLRCSSQSGHNTVSWYQQALGQGPQFIFQYYREEENGRGNFPPRFSGLQFPNYSSELNVNALELDDSALYLCASSSKLAVQETQYFGPGTRLLVL.

Worth noting for this clone: This specimen includes other DNA sequences encoding the same CDR3. The genes are TRBV7-9 and TRBJ2-7, with TRBD1 matching over 7 bases. Germline CDR1 and CDR2: SEHNR and FQNEAQ (reference sequence). This CDR3 is 16 amino acids long. The V gene end was trimmed by 6 bases and the J gene end by 5 bases; junction bases not matched to a gene: 16. In nucleotides, the CDR3 is TGTGCCAGCAGTAGCAGGGGACAGAACCCAGGGGACGAGCAGTACTTC. It translates to CASSSRGQNPGDEQYF.

The chain employs TRBV30 and TRBJ1-1, with a weak D call TRBD1 (6 bases). Germline V lookup: CDR1 GTSNPN, CDR2 SVGIG (reference sequence). The CDR3 extends over 16 amino acids. The V and J ends lost 0 bases and 4 bases respectively, with 18 bases between them. CDR3 sequence: CAWSVSGRGGPTEAFF. As DNA, the CDR3 is TGTGCCTGGAGTGTATCCGGCAGGGGCGGCCCCACTGAAGCTTTCTTT.

The rearrangement links TRBV5-6 to TRBJ2-5, with a weak D call TRBD2 (5 bases). This CDR3 has 17 residues. V lost 0 bases to trimming and J lost 2 bases, with 17 bases between them. Germline V gene data show CDR1 as SGHDT and CDR2 as YYEEEE. Written as DNA, the CDR3 is TGTGCCAGCAGCTTGGCGGGGTTGGGCGGGCTACAAGAGACCCAGTACTTC. Translated: CASSLAGLGGLQETQYF.

The table lists this clone with a few counts. This rearrangement joins TRBV27 to TRBJ2-7; D is uncertain. This CDR3 is 15 amino acids long. V was clipped by 0 bases and J by 0 bases, with 9 bases between them. Germline V gives CDR1 MNHEY, CDR2 SMNVEV (reference sequence). The CDR3 DNA reads TGTGCCAGCAGTTTATCGGCAAGGAGCTCCTACGAGCAGTACTTC. Translating gives CASSLSARSSYEQYF.

This clone was seen only a few times. V is TRBV30 and J is TRBJ2-1, with TRBD2 matching 11 bases. The CDR3 extends over 14 amino acids. Trimming removed 4 bases from V and 6 bases from J; junction bases left unmatched: 5. Germline V gene data show CDR1 as GTSNPN and CDR2 as SVGIG (reference sequence). CDR3: CAWNRLAGSNEQFF. CDR3 bases: TGTGCCTGGAACCGACTAGCGGGGTCCAATGAGCAGTTCTTC.

The chain employs TRBV28 and TRBJ2-1; D perhaps matches TRBD2 (5 bases). V lost 8 bases to trimming and J lost 3 bases, with 8 bases between them. This CDR3 spans 12 amino acids. The V gene's germline CDR1 is MDHEN and CDR2 SYDVKM. The CDR3: CASVDYYNEQFF. In DNA, the CDR3 is TGTGCCAGCGTCGACTACTACAATGAGCAGTTCTTC.

The chain couples TRBV10-3 to TRBJ2-7, with TRBD2 matching 12 bases. CDR1 is ENHRY, CDR2 SYGVKD, per germline. The CDR3 has 16 residues. Trimming at V came to 3 bases and at J to 2 bases, leaving 5 bases not matched to a gene. CDR3 bases: TGTGCCATCAGTGACACGACTAGCGGGAGCCCCTACGAGCAGTACTTC. This translates into CAISDTTSGSPYEQYF.

The DNA for the CDR3 is TGTGCCAGCAGCGCACAACTAGCGGGAGGATGGAATGAGCAGTTCTTC. Amino acids: CASSAQLAGGWNEQFF. This chain joins TRBV9 and TRBJ2-1; 12 bases agree with TRBD2. From germline, CDR1 is SGDLS and CDR2 YYNGEE. The CDR3 covers 16 residues. V shed 3 bases, J shed 7 bases, and the junction held 8 bases outside the gene matches.

This chain joins TRBV7-2 and TRBJ2-7; 8 bases are shared with TRBD2. This CDR3 has 14 residues. Germline V gene lookup returns CDR1 SGHTA and CDR2 FQGNSA. Losses at the gene ends were 6 bases for V and 2 bases for J; bases not matched to a gene: 6. The CDR3 region has the DNA TGTGCCAGCAGGGAGACTAGCGCTACCTACGAGCAGTACTTC. Residues: CASRETSATYEQYF. The whole variable domain, remainder taken from reference TRBV7-2 and TRBJ2-7, is GAGVSQSPSNKVTEKGKDVELRCDPISGHTALYWYRQSLGQGLEFLIYFQGNSAPDKSGLPSDRFSAERTGGSVSTLTIQRTQQEDSAVYLCASRETSATYEQYFGPGTRLTVT.

The rearrangement joins TRBV6-1 to TRBJ1-5, with 7 positions matching TRBD1. The CDR3 runs 14 residues. Germline CDR1 and CDR2: MNHNS and SASEGT. The J segment lost 6 bases and the V segment lost 4 bases, leaving 6 bases of the junction unmatched. The CDR3 sequence: CASSGNRDSQPQHF. The CDR3 DNA reads as TGTGCCAGCAGTGGGAACAGGGACAGTCAGCCCCAGCATTTT.

V is TRBV5-1 and J is TRBJ2-1; the D gene is possibly TRBD2 (6 bases). Germline values: CDR1 SGHRS, CDR2 YFSETQ. This CDR3 is built from 13 residues. The germline V and J ends were trimmed by 4 bases and 5 bases, with 10 bases remaining between them. CDR3: CASSLSGNNEQFF. The CDR3 DNA reads TGCGCCAGCAGCCTTAGCGGAAACAATGAGCAGTTCTTC.

To note about this clone: A junction boundary mismatches the germline segment, possibly from a read error. This chain connects TRBV27 to TRBJ1-1, with D tentatively TRBD1 (5 bases). This CDR3 region has 13 residues. Germline CDR1 and CDR2: MNHEY and SMNVEV (reference sequence). The CDR3, as DNA: TGTGCAAGCAAGTGGGGCGAATCCTCTTGGGCTTTCTTT. It translates to CASKWGESSWAFF.

The V and J genes are TRBV2 and TRBJ1-1; 7 bases align to TRBD1. CDR1 and CDR2 from the germline V gene are SNHLY and FYNNEI. V was pared by 3 bases and J by 3 bases, with 4 bases of the junction left unmatched. The CDR3 loop spans 14 amino acids. This CDR3 is CASSEFTGDTEAFF. CDR3 nucleotide sequence: TGTGCCAGCAGTGAGTTCACAGGGGACACTGAAGCTTTCTTT.

This chain uses TRBV29-1 with TRBJ1-2; maybe TRBD1 (5 bases). V was cut by 7 bases and J by 4 bases, with 10 bases left in between. The CDR3 totals 11 residues. From germline, CDR1 is SQVTM and CDR2 ANQGSEA. The chain's CDR3 is CSASGFYGYTF. CDR3 coding DNA: TGCAGCGCCTCAGGGTTCTATGGCTACACCTTC.

The chain couples TRBV5-1 to TRBJ2-7, with D possibly being TRBD2 (7 bases). The CDR3 contains 14 residues. Germline V gene sequence: CDR1 SGHRS, CDR2 YFSETQ. V was trimmed by 2 bases and J by 4 bases, leaving 13 bases between them. CDR3 sequence: CASSFGLGGYEQYF. DNA of the CDR3: TGCGCCAGCAGCTTCGGACTAGGGGGGTACGAGCAGTACTTC.

The rearrangement uses TRBV4-3 and TRBJ1-4; D may be TRBD1 (5 bases). V dropped 0 bases and J dropped 7 bases, with 21 bases sitting between them. This CDR3 comprises 18 residues. CDR1 is LGHNA and CDR2 is YSLEER in the germline V gene. CDR3 nucleotide sequence: TGCGCCAGCAGCCAAGATCTTTGGGGTACGGGGGAACTTGAAAAACTGTTTTTT. This sequence encodes CASSQDLWGTGELEKLFF.

The chain uses TRBV18 and TRBJ1-4, with D perhaps matching TRBD1 (6 bases). Germline CDR1 and CDR2: KGHSH and LQKENI. V was cut by 4 bases and J by 2 bases, with 14 bases left in between. CDR3 length equals 16 residues. The CDR3 DNA follows: TGTGCCAGCTCACTTAGACAGGTCCGGACTAATGAAAAACTGTTTTTT. Translation: CASSLRQVRTNEKLFF.

V and J are TRBV25-1 and TRBJ1-5; a possible D gene is TRBD1 (5 bases). Trimming stripped 4 bases from V and 6 bases from J, with 10 bases between. This CDR3 has 13 amino acids. From germline, CDR1 is MGHDK and CDR2 SYGVNS. The CDR3 here is CASSARGGQPQHF. CDR3 nucleotide sequence: TGTGCCAGCAGTGCAAGGGGTGGTCAGCCCCAGCATTTT.

This chain links TRBV30 with TRBJ1-2, with a weak D call TRBD1 (5 bases). V lost 2 bases and J 4 bases, leaving 17 bases between the germline ends. The CDR3 spans 15 residues. Germline V gives CDR1 GTSNPN, CDR2 SVGIG (reference sequence). CDR3 sequence reads: CAWSLTPTVFYGYTF. CDR3 DNA sequence: TGTGCCTGGAGTCTAACCCCGACAGTTTTCTATGGCTACACCTTC.

The CDR3 nucleotides read TGCGCCAGCAGTGAGGACCAGACTAGCGGGAGGGTAGATACGCAGTATTTT. Residues: CASSEDQTSGRVDTQYF. The V call is TRBV10-1, the J call TRBJ2-3; 14 nucleotides agree with TRBD2. The CDR3 covers 17 residues. The ends lost 2 bases at V and 5 bases at J; junction bases unmatched: 6. Germline CDR1 WNHNN, CDR2 SYGVQD (reference sequence).

The V and J genes are TRBV19 and TRBJ2-1; the D gene is possibly TRBD2 (6 bases). There are 15 residues in the CDR3. The germline V gene has CDR1 LNHDA and CDR2 SQIVND (reference sequence). The V end lost 3 bases, the J end lost 4 bases, and 13 bases lay between the germline ends. CDR3: CASSIDSGRYNEQFF. CDR3 coding DNA: TGTGCCAGTAGTATTGATAGCGGAAGATACAATGAGCAGTTCTTC. The variable domain in full, with the rest retrieved from reference TRBV19 and TRBJ2-1, is DGGITQSPKYLFRKEGQNVTLSCEQNLNHDAMYWYRQDPGQGLRLIYYSQIVNDFQKGDIAEGYSVSREKKESFPLTVTSAQKNPTAFYLCASSIDSGRYNEQFFGPGTRLTVL.

This chain joins TRBV15 and TRBJ2-7, with 12 nucleotides matching TRBD2. V was clipped by 1 base and J by 3 bases; unmatched bases: 1. Germline CDR1 is LNHNV and CDR2 is YYDKDF (reference sequence). The CDR3 contains 15 residues. CDR3 coding DNA: TGTGCCACCAGCAGAGGGGGACTAGCGGGCTACGAGCAGTACTTC. It specifies CATSRGGLAGYEQYF.

This clone was seen a handful of times. The chain employs TRBV6-5 and TRBJ1-1; maybe TRBD1 (5 bases). Trimming took 7 bases from V and 1 from J, leaving 13 bases between them. The CDR3 covers 14 residues. Germline CDR1 reads MNHEY; CDR2 reads SVGAGI. CDR3 coding DNA: TGTGCCAGCACCTCCCCTGACAGGAACACTGAAGCTTTCTTT. It yields the protein CASTSPDRNTEAFF.

DNA of the CDR3: TGTGCCAGCAGTCTCGGGACTGCTAATGAAAAACTGTTTTTT. Its protein is CASSLGTANEKLFF. This chain uses TRBV6-5 with TRBJ1-4, with D perhaps matching TRBD1 (5 bases). CDR1 is MNHEY and CDR2 is SVGAGI in the germline V gene. This CDR3 has 14 residues. V gave up 5 bases and J gave up 3 bases, with 10 bases separating them.